Presented here are 22 T cell receptor beta chains from one specimen sequenced in a study of T cells in Graves' hyperthyroidism and ophthalmopathy. Amplification of TCR beta CDR3 regions used RNA as the template. RT-PCR in the first round (using the HTBI primer set) targeted the TCR CDR3. TCRdb re-derived calls from the multiplex PCR reads in MiXCR, one entry per CDR3 protein. Here the sample spans about 360,000 distinct CDR3 sequences, less than 20% being singletons. The sequenced sample was blood. The receptors derive from a young woman with Graves' hyperthyroidism that later progressed to Graves' ophthalmopathy.

This clonotype was seen many times. The genes are TRBV30 and TRBJ2-7, with a possible D match to TRBD1 (5 bases). The CDR3 runs 12 residues. The germline V gene encodes CDR1 GTSNPN and CDR2 SVGIG (reference sequence). Trimming cost V 3 bases and J 3 bases, with 9 bases left between them. The CDR3 loop is CAWSRAHYEQYF. In DNA, the CDR3 is TGTGCCTGGAGCAGGGCACACTACGAGCAGTACTTC. Complete variable domain (other parts from reference TRBV30 and TRBJ2-7): SQTIHQWPATLVQPVGSPLSLECTVEGTSNPNLYWYRQAAGRGLQLLFYSVGIGQISSEVPQNLSASRPQDRQFILSSKKLLLSDSGFYLCAWSRAHYEQYFGPGTRLTVT.

The V and J genes are TRBV13 and TRBJ2-7, with D possibly TRBD2 on 6 matching bases. This CDR3 is built from 16 residues. V gave up 2 bases and J gave up 2 bases, with 16 bases separating them. Germline CDR1 is PRHDT and CDR2 is FYEKMQ (reference sequence). CDR3 residues: CASSLTGTSIPYEQYF. CDR3 coding DNA: TGTGCCAGCAGCTTAACCGGGACTTCGATACCCTACGAGCAGTACTTC.

This clonotype occurred a few times. The V gene is TRBV4-1, the J gene TRBJ2-5; a weak D match, TRBD1 (5 bases). This CDR3 region has 14 residues. Germline CDR1 reads MGHRA; CDR2 reads YSYEKL. V lost 0 bases and J 5 bases, leaving 10 bases between the germline ends. Written as DNA, the CDR3 is TGCGCCAGCAGCCAAGATGCAGGGCGGGAGACCCAGTACTTC. Its translation: CASSQDAGRETQYF.

This clonotype was recorded at least ten times. The V gene is TRBV6-1, the J gene TRBJ1-4; D may be TRBD1 (6 bases). Trimming removed 8 bases from V and 8 bases from J, with 12 bases in between. Germline V gene sequence: CDR1 MNHNS, CDR2 SASEGT. CDR3 length: 12 amino acids. DNA for the CDR3: TGTGCCAGCGGCAGGGGAAACGAAAAACTGTTTTTT. Translated: CASGRGNEKLFF.

This clonotype showed up many times. This chain uses TRBV2 with TRBJ1-6, with a tentative D call TRBD1 (5 bases). Trimming removed 2 bases at V and 6 bases at J, with 8 bases between. Germline loops: CDR1 SNHLY, CDR2 FYNNEI. The CDR3 sequence is 14 residues long. The CDR3 loop reads CASSEQGGNSPLHF. CDR3 DNA sequence: TGTGCCAGCAGTGAACAGGGTGGTAATTCACCCCTCCACTTT.

In the case of this clonotype: A much larger clone differs by one base, so this may be a read error. The chain joins TRBV7-2 to TRBJ2-1, with a tentative D call TRBD1 (7 bases). Per germline, CDR1 SGHTA and CDR2 FQGNSA. The CDR3 extends over 15 amino acids. The CDR3 nucleotides are TGTGCCAGCAGCCAGGAGGGGGCTGGGTTTGATGAGCAGCTCTTC. It translates to CASSQEGAGFDEQLF.

This clonotype was recorded many times. V usage is TRBV27 and J usage is TRBJ1-1; tentatively, D is TRBD1 (6 bases). The CDR3 sequence is 14 residues long. V gave up 7 bases and J gave up 0 bases, with 12 bases separating them. Germline lookup yields CDR1 MNHEY and CDR2 SMNVEV (reference sequence). Written as DNA, the CDR3 is TGTGCCAGCAATACCGGGACACTGAACACTGAAGCTTTCTTT. Amino acids: CASNTGTLNTEAFF.

This chain connects TRBV6-1 to TRBJ2-3, with D possibly matching TRBD1 (6 bases). Trimming cost V 8 bases and J 1 base, with 13 bases left between them. The length of the CDR3 is 14 residues. CDR1 is MNHNS and CDR2 is SASEGT in the germline V gene. The CDR3: CASLPSGGTDTQYF. The CDR3 DNA is TGTGCCAGCCTACCATCAGGGGGCACAGATACGCAGTATTTT.

The chain combines TRBV20-1 with TRBJ1-6; no firm D call. Trimming took 3 bases from V and 7 from J, leaving 13 bases between them. Per the germline V gene, CDR1 is DFQATT and CDR2 is SNEGSKA (reference sequence). The CDR3 is made up of 14 amino acids. CDR3 nucleotides: TGCAGTGCTAGTCTGGGCAGCCAGAATTCACCCCTCCACTTT. It translates to CSASLGSQNSPLHF.

The chain carries TRBV19 and TRBJ2-2, with 11 bases that match TRBD2. V gave up 6 bases and J gave up 3 bases; unmatched junction bases: 3. Germline V gene data show CDR1 as LNHDA and CDR2 as SQIVND (reference sequence). The CDR3 sequence is 15 residues long. CDR3 sequence (DNA): TGTGCCAGTAGGACACTAGCGGGAGACACCGGGGAGCTGTTTTTT. Its translation is CASRTLAGDTGELFF.

At least ten counts were recorded for this clonotype. The chain employs TRBV10-3 and TRBJ1-1, with 9 bases lining up with TRBD1. Per germline, CDR1 ENHRY and CDR2 SYGVKD. The ends lost 6 bases at V and 3 bases at J; junction bases unmatched: 5. The CDR3 has 14 amino acids. The CDR3 DNA is TGTGCCATCAGGGTCCGGGACAGGGACACTGAAGCTTTCTTT. As protein: CAIRVRDRDTEAFF.

V gene TRBV5-1 combines with J gene TRBJ2-1; a weak D match, TRBD2 (7 bases). This CDR3 has 18 residues. The germline V gene has CDR1 SGHRS and CDR2 YFSETQ. V was cut by 5 bases and J by 0 bases, with 21 bases left in between. The DNA of the CDR3 is TGCGCCAGCAGGGGGGGGCAGGGGCGATGGAGCTCCTACAATGAGCAGTTCTTC. Its translation is CASRGGQGRWSSYNEQFF.

This clonotype was seen ten or more times. The chain has TRBV20-1 and TRBJ2-7; tentative D call: TRBD1 (6 bases). Germline values: CDR1 DFQATT, CDR2 SNEGSKA (reference sequence). The CDR3 loop spans 15 amino acids. The V and J ends lost 0 bases and 3 bases respectively, with 15 bases between them. The CDR3 DNA is TGCAGTGCTAGAGATCCTACGACAGGAATCTACGAGCAGTACTTC. Translation: CSARDPTTGIYEQYF.

This clonotype was picked up a small number of times. The chain carries TRBV20-1 and TRBJ2-3, with 13 bases matching TRBD2. The trim removed 5 bases at V and 3 bases at J, leaving 8 bases unmatched. Germline CDR1 and CDR2: DFQATT and SNEGSKA (reference sequence). This CDR3 spans 16 amino acids. In nucleotides, the CDR3 is TGCAGTGCTTACCCGGAGACTAGCGGGAGGACAGATACGCAGTATTTT. Encoded protein: CSAYPETSGRTDTQYF.

This clonotype was picked up many times. This chain joins TRBV11-2 and TRBJ2-2; D is possibly TRBD1 (5 bases). CDR1 is SGHAT and CDR2 is FQNNGV in the germline V gene. This CDR3 region has 16 residues. With 4 bases removed from V and 1 base from J, the gap between germline ends came to 13 bases. The CDR3 is CASSSRIRVNTGELFF. Here the CDR3 DNA reads TGTGCCAGCAGCTCTCGGATCAGGGTGAACACCGGGGAGCTGTTTTTT.

There are many counts of this clonotype. The CDR3 spells CASSEVPTGDYGYTF. Written as DNA, the CDR3 is TGTGCCAGCAGTGAAGTTCCCACAGGGGACTATGGCTACACCTTC. The V and J genes are TRBV6-1 and TRBJ1-2, with 7 bases aligning to TRBD1. The CDR3 runs 15 residues. Germline CDR1 is MNHNS and CDR2 is SASEGT. J lost 3 bases, V lost 1 base, and 5 bases had no gene match.

This clonotype was picked up a small number of times. This chain joins TRBV11-2 and TRBJ2-1, with 11 bases lining up with TRBD2. After removal of 0 bases from V and 4 bases from J, the junction contained 8 bases not matched to a gene. In germline, CDR1 is SGHAT, CDR2 FQNNGV. This CDR3 contains 18 residues. As DNA, the CDR3 is TGTGCCAGCAGCTTAGATAAGACCCTAGCGGGAGGATACAATGAGCAGTTCTTC. This translates into CASSLDKTLAGGYNEQFF.

This clonotype has ten or more counts. V is TRBV11-2 and J is TRBJ1-5; D unresolved. This CDR3 has 13 residues. The V end was cut by 5 bases, the J end by 3 bases, with 8 bases between. Germline values: CDR1 SGHAT, CDR2 FQNNGV. In DNA, the CDR3 is TGTGCCAGCAGCGAACATCTCAATCAGCCCCAGCATTTT. Protein: CASSEHLNQPQHF.

As to this clonotype: This may come from a read error, since a much larger clone is one base off. The rearrangement links TRBV28 to TRBJ1-4; a weak D match, TRBD1 (5 bases). Germline values: CDR1 MDHEN, CDR2 SYDVKM. The CDR3 spans 15 residues. Trimming pared 3 bases from V and 7 bases from J, leaving 15 bases between. The CDR3 DNA reads as TGTGCCAGCAGTTTTGGGAACAGGAGAGTTGAAAAACTGTTTTTT. The encoded protein is CASSFGNRRVEKLFF.

The V gene is TRBV19, the J gene TRBJ1-2; 7 positions match TRBD1. The CDR3 covers 14 residues. The germline V gene has CDR1 LNHDA and CDR2 SQIVND (reference sequence). The ends lost 6 bases at V and 4 bases at J; junction bases unmatched: 8. Here the CDR3 reads CASSDQGDGYGYTF. The CDR3, as DNA: TGTGCCAGTAGCGACCAGGGGGACGGCTATGGCTACACCTTC.

The chain carries TRBV6-2 or TRBV6-3 and TRBJ2-3; D unclear. V dropped 8 bases and J dropped 4 bases, with 4 bases sitting between them. The CDR3 length is 10 residues. Germline V gene sequence: CDR1 MNHEY, CDR2 SVGEGT. The DNA for the CDR3 is TGTGCCAGCGGGGCAGATACGCAGTATTTT. Its protein is CASGADTQYF.

The table lists this clonotype with many counts. V is TRBV6-2 or TRBV6-3 and J is TRBJ2-5; no firm D call. Trimming took off 2 bases at V and 4 bases at J, with 11 bases between the two ends. Looked up from germline, CDR1 is MNHEY and CDR2 is SVGEGT. The CDR3 sequence is 14 residues long. CDR3: CASSYVTPRETQYF. In DNA form, the CDR3 reads TGTGCCAGCAGTTACGTGACCCCGCGAGAGACCCAGTACTTC.